This T cell receptor beta chain was recorded in a study of OX40 agonist ivuxolimab in advanced cancers. About the study: Patient treatment consisted of intravenous ivuxolimab administration every 2 weeks at 0.01 to 10 mg/kg. Under the entry rules, prior anti-PD-1, anti-PD-L1 or anti-CTLA-4 therapy was allowed, and 40% had some.

Germline assignment: CDR1 LNHDA and CDR2 SQIVND (reference sequence). Trimming cost V 3 bases and J 2 bases, with 14 bases left between them. This CDR3 is 16 amino acids long. Sequenced by immunoSEQ multiplex PCR; TCRdb stores in-frame clones only, minus some. Of some 50,000 clones listed, more than 75% are singletons. The sequencing used CD4+ or CD8+ T cells sorted from blood, collected in a trial of the OX40 agonist ivuxolimab. The source is an adult with an advanced solid tumor such as melanoma, head and neck, liver or kidney cancer. The V gene is TRBV19, the J gene TRBJ1-5, with D maybe TRBD1 (6 bases). CDR3 sequence (DNA): TGTGCCAGTAGTATCCCCGGGGGCCGGGGCAATCAGCCCCAGCATTTT. This sequence encodes CASSIPGGRGNQPQHF. Full variable domain (missing parts from reference TRBV19 and TRBJ1-5): DGGITQSPKYLFRKEGQNVTLSCEQNLNHDAMYWYRQDPGQGLRLIYYSQIVNDFQKGDIAEGYSVSREKKESFPLTVTSAQKNPTAFYLCASSIPGGRGNQPQHFGDGTRLSIL.